The source of this TCR beta chain is a study of blood T cells in healthy people across ages. Findings and limits, study-wide: The long-lived group displayed more naive CD4+ cells, plus higher diversity, than the aged donors did. Diversity of TCR beta correlated strongly with naive T cell percentage.

The table lists this clonotype with a few counts. Antigen: not known. The second PCR ran roughly 6 to 12 cycles with a sample-barcoded 5' primer and J-beta primers. In TCRdb, the 5' RACE reads were re-called with MiXCR into one record per CDR3 protein. The sample lists around 520,000 distinct CDR3 sequences; 27% were seen once. V trimming: 0 bases; J trimming: 2 bases; junction bases outside the gene matches: 3. The length of the CDR3 is 16 residues. Germline V gives CDR1 SGDLS, CDR2 YYNGEE. Each donor was a healthy Caucasian individual from Russia, aged roughly 6 to 90. The data also belong to a second study, concerning T cells of mothers and their children.

The chain recombines TRBV9 with TRBJ2-1, with 9 bases identical to TRBD2. The clonotype was recovered from a boy aged 2 to 10 in good health. The source material was blood. The CDR3 reads CASSVAWTSAYNEQFF. The DNA for the CDR3 is TGTGCCAGCAGCGTAGCCTGGACTAGCGCCTACAATGAGCAGTTCTTC.